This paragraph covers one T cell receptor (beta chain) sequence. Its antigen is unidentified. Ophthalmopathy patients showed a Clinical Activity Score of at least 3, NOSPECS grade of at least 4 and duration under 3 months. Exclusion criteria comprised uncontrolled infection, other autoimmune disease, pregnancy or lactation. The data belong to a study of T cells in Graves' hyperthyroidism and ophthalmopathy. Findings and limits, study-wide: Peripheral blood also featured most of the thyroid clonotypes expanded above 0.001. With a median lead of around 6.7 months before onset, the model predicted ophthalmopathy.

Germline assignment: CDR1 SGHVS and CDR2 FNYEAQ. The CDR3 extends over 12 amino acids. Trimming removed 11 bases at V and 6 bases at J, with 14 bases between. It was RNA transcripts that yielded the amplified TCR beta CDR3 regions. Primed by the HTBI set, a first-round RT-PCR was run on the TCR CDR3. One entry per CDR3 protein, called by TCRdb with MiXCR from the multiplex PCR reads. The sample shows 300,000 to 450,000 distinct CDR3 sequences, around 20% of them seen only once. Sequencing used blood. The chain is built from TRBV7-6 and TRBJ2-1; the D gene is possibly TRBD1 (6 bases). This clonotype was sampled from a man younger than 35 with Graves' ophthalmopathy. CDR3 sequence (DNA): TGTGCCGCCGCTACAGGGAGCAATGAGCAGTTCTTC. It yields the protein CAAATGSNEQFF.